These 3 T cell receptor beta chains originate from one sample sequenced in a study of blood T cells in healthy people across ages. Through a sample-barcoded 5' primer and a J-beta primer mix, a second PCR was run for roughly 7 to 12 cycles. TCRdb reprocessed the 5' RACE reads via MiXCR and lists one record per CDR3 protein. The sample contains 500,000 to 650,000 distinct CDR3 sequences, about 27% of which appear only once. Separately, the same data were catalogued under a study of T cells of mothers and their children.

Sequencing used blood. The receptor set was obtained from a boy aged 2 to 9 in good health.

The J gene is TRBJ2-7, the V gene TRBV7-2; 8 bases fit TRBD2. Trimming cost V 5 bases and J 2 bases; bases outside gene matches: 5. The CDR3 is made up of 14 amino acids. The germline V gene has CDR1 SGHTA and CDR2 FQGNSA. Here the CDR3 reads CASSGGLGAYEQYF. DNA for the CDR3: TGTGCCAGCAGCGGGGGACTAGGAGCCTACGAGCAGTACTTC.

The rearrangement links TRBV20-1 to TRBJ1-6; 9 positions match TRBD1. This CDR3 contains 15 residues. Germline V gene lookup returns CDR1 DFQATT and CDR2 SNEGSKA (reference sequence). With V trimmed by 0 bases and J by 8 bases, 5 bases remained unmatched. The CDR3 DNA reads as TGCAGTGCTAGAGATCTCGACAGGGGGGATTCACCCCTCCACTTT. As protein: CSARDLDRGDSPLHF.

The chain is built from TRBV20-1 and TRBJ2-7; 7 bases map to TRBD2. V dropped 6 bases and J dropped 7; count of bases not matched to a gene: 18. The CDR3 runs 15 residues. Germline loops: CDR1 DFQATT, CDR2 SNEGSKA (reference sequence). CDR3 in DNA: TGCAGTGCATCATCGGGCGGGGGTTTCGGGGGAGAGCAGTACTTC. This translates into CSASSGGGFGGEQYF.